Below are 16 T cell receptor beta chains sequenced from a single sample in a study of radiotherapy plus CTLA-4 blockade in lung cancer. The table came from immunoSEQ multiplex PCR; TCRdb's copy has only in-frame clones and leaves some out. The repertoire holds around 99,000 clones, with approximately 86% as singletons. The starting material was peripheral blood, obtained from a patient treated with radiotherapy plus ipilimumab. Receptors were obtained from a human donor with non-small cell lung cancer that progressed on radiotherapy plus ipilimumab.

The rearrangement uses TRBV18 and TRBJ1-3; no reliable D call. Germline loops: CDR1 KGHSH, CDR2 LQKENI. This CDR3 is 14 amino acids long. The V and J ends lost 3 bases and 1 base respectively, with 7 bases between them. The CDR3 region has the DNA TGTGCCAGCTCACCGGATGGATCTGGAAACACCATATATTTT. Translation: CASSPDGSGNTIYF.

CDR3 sequence reads: CASSLDSQGGNEKLFF. The CDR3 nucleotides are TGTGCCAGCAGCTTAGATTCACAAGGAGGGAATGAAAAACTGTTTTTT. The genes are TRBV11-2 and TRBJ1-4; D not resolved. Deletions cut 0 bases from V and 5 bases from J, with 13 bases between. Per the germline V gene, CDR1 is SGHAT and CDR2 is FQNNGV. The CDR3 extends over 16 amino acids.

About this clone: The sample contains more than one DNA sequence encoding this CDR3. The chain links TRBV5-1 to TRBJ2-3; perhaps D is TRBD1 or TRBD2 (5 bases each). With 1 base removed from V and 2 bases from J, the gap between germline ends came to 11 bases. The CDR3 sequence is 15 residues long. Germline lookup yields CDR1 SGHRS and CDR2 YFSETQ. CDR3 region: CASSLYEGPTDTQYF. In DNA, the CDR3 is TGCGCCAGCAGCTTGTATGAGGGACCCACAGATACGCAGTATTTT.

This clone has a handful of counts. V and J are TRBV27 and TRBJ2-1, with TRBD2 matching over 8 bases. CDR3 length: 14 residues. Germline loops: CDR1 MNHEY, CDR2 SMNVEV (reference sequence). V gave up 8 bases and J gave up 2 bases; unmatched junction bases: 5. The CDR3 here is CASEAGGPYNEQFF. Here the CDR3 DNA reads TGTGCCAGCGAGGCGGGAGGCCCCTACAATGAGCAGTTCTTC.

This chain uses TRBV19 with TRBJ2-1; D tentatively fits TRBD1 or TRBD2 (6 bases each). Deletions cut 1 base from V and 2 bases from J, with 18 bases between. In germline, CDR1 is LNHDA, CDR2 SQIVND (reference sequence). CDR3 length equals 18 residues. CDR3 amino acids: CASSIGFKKGGPYNEQFF. CDR3 nucleotide sequence: TGTGCCAGTAGTATAGGGTTTAAGAAGGGGGGTCCCTACAATGAGCAGTTCTTC.

J is TRBJ2-1 and V is TRBV7-2; D possibly uses TRBD1 or TRBD2 (5 bases each). V lost 6 bases, J lost 10 bases, and 16 bases lay in between. Germline V lookup: CDR1 SGHTA, CDR2 FQGNSA. This CDR3 comprises 13 residues. CDR3 DNA: TGTGCCAGCAGTCCCAGGCCCTGGGGGGAGCAGTTCTTC. Encoded protein: CASSPRPWGEQFF.

This clone was seen once. The chain is built from TRBV19 and TRBJ1-5, with TRBD1 as a possible D gene (5 bases). The CDR3 spans 15 residues. The V end was cut by 3 bases, the J end by 1 base, with 10 bases between. Germline CDR1 is LNHDA and CDR2 is SQIVND (reference sequence). The CDR3 sequence: CASSIGGGSNQPQHF. DNA for the CDR3: TGTGCCAGTAGTATTGGGGGGGGAAGCAATCAGCCCCAGCATTTT.

This clone appeared once. The V call is TRBV27, the J call TRBJ2-3; D gene uncertain. The CDR3 runs to 13 residues. Trimming pared 8 bases from V and 3 bases from J, leaving 12 bases between. CDR1 MNHEY and CDR2 SMNVEV come from the germline V gene (reference sequence). Here the CDR3 reads CASRRRGTDTQYF. The CDR3 DNA follows: TGTGCCAGCCGGCGCCGAGGAACAGATACGCAGTATTTT.

The V gene is TRBV7-6, the J gene TRBJ2-2; TRBD2 aligns across 14 bases. The J segment lost 7 bases and the V segment lost 5 bases, leaving 9 bases of the junction unmatched. This CDR3 is built from 17 residues. Looked up from germline, CDR1 is SGHVS and CDR2 is FNYEAQ. CDR3: CASSLGLAGVPHGELFF. The CDR3 DNA is TGTGCCAGCAGCCTGGGACTAGCGGGAGTTCCGCACGGGGAGCTGTTTTTT.

The rearrangement joins TRBV25-1 to TRBJ2-1, with D maybe TRBD2 (6 bases). CDR1 MGHDK and CDR2 SYGVNS come from the germline V gene. V was cut by 3 bases and J by 5 bases, with 14 bases left in between. The CDR3 extends over 15 amino acids. The CDR3 nucleotides are TGTGCCAGCAGTGACCCCACCCAGCGGGACAATGAGCAGTTCTTC. Protein: CASSDPTQRDNEQFF.

This clone was counted once. The genes are TRBV29-1 and TRBJ2-2; 8 bases are shared with TRBD1. The CDR3 contains 13 residues. The germline V gene has CDR1 SQVTM and CDR2 ANQGSEA. J lost 6 bases, V lost 4 bases, and 4 bases had no gene match. The CDR3 region is CSVVTGAAGELFF. The CDR3 DNA follows: TGCAGCGTTGTGACAGGGGCGGCCGGGGAGCTGTTTTTT.

The rearrangement uses TRBV2 and TRBJ1-1; the match to TRBD1 covers 10 bases. Germline CDR1 is SNHLY and CDR2 is FYNNEI. The J segment lost 4 bases and the V segment lost 4 bases, leaving 3 bases of the junction unmatched. This CDR3 comprises 14 residues. For the CDR3, the DNA is TGTGCCAGCAGTGGACAGGGGGCAGGCACTGAAGCTTTCTTT. Translation: CASSGQGAGTEAFF.

J is TRBJ2-1 and V is TRBV6-1; perhaps TRBD2 as D (5 bases). The CDR3 has 12 amino acids. Germline CDR1 is MNHNS and CDR2 is SASEGT. Trimming left V 7 bases short and J 3 bases short, with 7 bases between. The CDR3: CASTDYYNEQFF. The CDR3 nucleotides read TGTGCCAGCACTGACTACTACAATGAGCAGTTCTTC.

This clone was detected a few times. J is TRBJ2-2 and V is TRBV5-1; possible D gene TRBD2, 6 bases. Trimming removed 2 bases from V and 3 bases from J, with 8 bases in between. The germline V gene encodes CDR1 SGHRS and CDR2 YFSETQ. CDR3 length: 14 residues. The CDR3 is CASSFGDYTGELFF. The CDR3 nucleotides are TGCGCCAGCAGCTTCGGGGACTACACCGGGGAGCTGTTTTTT.

J is TRBJ2-3 and V is TRBV2; possibly TRBD1 for D (6 bases). Per the germline V gene, CDR1 is SNHLY and CDR2 is FYNNEI. This CDR3 comprises 17 residues. V lost 6 bases to trimming and J lost 4 bases, with 23 bases between them. Here the CDR3 DNA reads TGTGCCAGCAGGGTGGGTACAGGGATCTATGAGGCAGATACGCAGTATTTT. Its protein is CASRVGTGIYEADTQYF.

A single count supports this clone. The chain carries TRBV5-1 and TRBJ1-4; 9 bases fit TRBD1. Germline CDR1 reads SGHRS; CDR2 reads YFSETQ. The CDR3 length is 14 residues. V lost 0 bases, J lost 8 bases, and 2 bases stayed unmatched. The CDR3 DNA follows: TGCGCCAGCAGCTTGGACAGGGGGCGAGAAAAACTGTTTTTT. It translates to CASSLDRGREKLFF.